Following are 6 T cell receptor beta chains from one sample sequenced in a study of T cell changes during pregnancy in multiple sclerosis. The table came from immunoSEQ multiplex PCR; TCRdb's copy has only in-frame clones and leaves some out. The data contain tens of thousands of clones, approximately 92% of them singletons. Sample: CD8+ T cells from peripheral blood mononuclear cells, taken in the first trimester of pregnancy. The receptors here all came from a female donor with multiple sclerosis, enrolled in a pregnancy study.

The CDR3 reads CASSQANSGNTIYF. CDR3 coding DNA: TGCGCCAGCAGCCAAGCTAACTCTGGAAACACCATATATTTT. J is TRBJ1-3 and V is TRBV4-1; D unresolved. Germline values: CDR1 MGHRA, CDR2 YSYEKL. V was cut by 1 base and J by 0 bases, with 4 bases left in between. The CDR3 is 14 amino acids.

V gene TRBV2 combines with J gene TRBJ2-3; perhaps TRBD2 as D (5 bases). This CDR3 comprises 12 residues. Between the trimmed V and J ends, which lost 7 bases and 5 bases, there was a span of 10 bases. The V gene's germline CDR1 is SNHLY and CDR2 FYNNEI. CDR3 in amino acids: CASIPEVDTQYF. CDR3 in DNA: TGTGCCAGCATACCGGAGGTAGATACGCAGTATTTT.

The CDR3 region has the DNA TGTGCCTGGAGTTTATTAGACAGCCAGTACACCGGGGAGCTGTTTTTT. Protein product: CAWSLLDSQYTGELFF. This chain connects TRBV30 to TRBJ2-2; D is possibly TRBD1 (5 bases). The CDR3 spans 16 residues. V was shortened by 2 bases and J by 3 bases, with 16 bases between the two germline ends. Germline CDR1 reads GTSNPN; CDR2 reads SVGIG (reference sequence).

CDR3 sequence: CASQETGELFF. The DNA for the CDR3 is TGTGCCAGCCAGGAAACCGGGGAGCTGTTTTTT. The chain combines TRBV6-6 with TRBJ2-2; D remains unclear. This CDR3 region has 11 residues. The germline V gene encodes CDR1 MNHNY and CDR2 SVGAGI (reference sequence). Trimming shortened V by 8 bases and J by 5 bases, and 6 bases separated the two germline ends.

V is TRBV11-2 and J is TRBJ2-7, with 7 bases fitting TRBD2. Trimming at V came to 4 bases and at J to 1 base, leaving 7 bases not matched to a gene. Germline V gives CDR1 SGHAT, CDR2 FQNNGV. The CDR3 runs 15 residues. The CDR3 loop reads CASSSPGGGSYEQYF. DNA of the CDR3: TGTGCCAGCAGCTCCCCTGGCGGGGGTTCCTACGAGCAGTACTTC. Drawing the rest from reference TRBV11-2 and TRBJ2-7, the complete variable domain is EAGVAQSPRYKIIEKRQSVAFWCNPISGHATLYWYQQILGQGPKLLIQFQNNGVVDDSQLPKDRFSAERLKGVDSTLKIQPAKLEDSAVYLCASSSPGGGSYEQYFGPGTRLTVT.

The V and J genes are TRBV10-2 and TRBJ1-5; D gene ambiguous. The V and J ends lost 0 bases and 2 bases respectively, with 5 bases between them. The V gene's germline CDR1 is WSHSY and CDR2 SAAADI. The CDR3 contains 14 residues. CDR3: CASSESLGNQPQHF. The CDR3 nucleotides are TGCGCCAGCAGTGAGTCACTGGGCAATCAGCCCCAGCATTTT.